Listed below are T cell receptor beta chains from one sample, sequenced in a study of blood T cell repertoires in COVID-19. The table came from immunoSEQ multiplex PCR; TCRdb's copy has only in-frame clones and leaves some out. The profile shows about 230,000 clones, more than 70% of them singletons. The sequenced material came from peripheral blood. These receptors were taken from a man of 80 years or more with acute or convalescent COVID-19. Each CDR3 is given with its conserved first and last residue. The D gene is left open where the match is weak. The size of a clone is reported for some rows only, either as once, few or many, or as a class for expanded clones.

d_call	v_call	cdr3_length	j_call	clone_size	cdr3_aa	cdr3_nt
TRBD1	TRBV3-1/TRBV3-2	13	TRBJ1-2	-	CASSQPGGGGYTF	TGTGCCAGCAGCCAACCAGGGGGAGGCGGCTACACCTTC
-	TRBV10-3	14	TRBJ1-6	few	CAISESTESSPLHF	TGTGCCATCAGTGAGTCTACTGAGTCTTCACCCCTCCACTTT
-	TRBV5-1	14	TRBJ1-5	few	CASSPRGGDQPQHF	TGCGCCAGCAGCCCCCGGGGTGGGGATCAGCCCCAGCATTTT
-	TRBV11-2	14	TRBJ2-7	-	CASSLGQGGYEQYF	TGTGCCAGCAGCTTAGGTCAGGGTGGGTACGAGCAGTACTTC
TRBD1	TRBV5-1	17	TRBJ1-4	few	CASSLSDREGTNEKLFF	TGCGCCAGCAGCCTGTCGGACAGGGAGGGAACTAATGAAAAACTGTTTTTT
-	TRBV5-4	13	TRBJ1-1	-	CASSPGRPTEAFF	TGTGCCAGCAGTCCAGGGAGGCCAACTGAAGCTTTCTTT
-	TRBV2	15	TRBJ2-4	-	CASSLASLAKNIQYF	TGTGCCAGCAGTTTAGCCTCCCTAGCCAAAAACATTCAGTACTTC
TRBD1	TRBV11-2	15	TRBJ2-7	-	CASSLEGQGAYEQYF	TGTGCCAGCAGCTTAGAGGGACAGGGGGCCTACGAGCAGTACTTC
-	TRBV6-5	16	TRBJ2-5	-	CASSYSQTGTQETQYF	TGTGCCAGCAGTTACTCCCAAACAGGGACCCAAGAGACCCAGTACTTC
-	TRBV2	12	TRBJ1-2	-	CASSDPNYGYTF	TGTGCCAGCAGTGACCCAAACTATGGCTACACCTTC
TRBD1	TRBV24-1	16	TRBJ2-3	-	CATSDFRDRAGDTQYF	TGTGCCACCAGTGATTTCCGGGACAGGGCCGGAGATACGCAGTATTTT
TRBD2	TRBV6-5	15	TRBJ2-1	-	CASSATSGGVREQFF	TGTGCCAGCAGCGCGACTAGCGGAGGGGTTCGGGAGCAGTTCTTC
-	TRBV2	17	TRBJ1-6	-	CASSYNFRQNYNSPLHF	TGTGCCAGCAGTTACAATTTTCGACAGAACTATAATTCACCCCTCCACTTT
-	TRBV28	17	TRBJ2-2	-	CASSSFIQDRNTGELFF	TGTGCCAGCAGTTCCTTTATCCAGGACAGGAACACCGGGGAGCTGTTTTTT
-	TRBV6-2/TRBV6-3	21	TRBJ2-7	-	CASSSPQPSGRRGPSSYEQYF	TGTGCCAGCAGTTCCCCACAACCTAGCGGGCGGAGGGGGCCCAGCTCCTACGAGCAGTACTTC
-	TRBV19	15	TRBJ1-2	-	CASKAGQRSIYGWAF	TGTGCCAGTAAGGCAGGACAGCGGAGTATCTATGGCTGGGCCTTC
-	TRBV6-5	15	TRBJ2-5	-	CASGLGVEVRETQYF	TGTGCCAGCGGTTTAGGGGTCGAAGTCAGGGAGACCCAGTACTTC
-	TRBV14	13	TRBJ1-1	-	CASSQDLAGEAFF	TGTGCCAGCAGCCAAGATCTGGCAGGTGAAGCTTTCTTT
TRBD1	TRBV9	14	TRBJ1-1	-	CASSAAGGPTEAFF	TGTGCCAGCAGCGCAGCAGGGGGCCCCACTGAAGCTTTCTTT
-	TRBV7-9	15	TRBJ1-1	-	CASSLEGGLGTEAFF	TGTGCCAGCAGCTTAGAGGGGGGGCTAGGGACTGAAGCTTTCTTT
-	TRBV2	15	TRBJ1-5	-	CASSEGQGIVQPQHF	TGTGCCAGCAGTGAGGGCCAGGGAATTGTCCAGCCCCAGCATTTT
-	TRBV7-2	15	TRBJ2-5	-	CASRPGLPVQETQYF	TGTGCCAGCAGGCCGGGACTTCCAGTCCAAGAGACCCAGTACTTC
-	TRBV28	13	TRBJ1-5	many	CASSPGRKQPQHF	TGTGCCAGCAGCCCAGGTCGAAAACAGCCCCAGCATTTT
-	TRBV3-1/TRBV3-2	16	TRBJ1-1	once	CASSQGTVVRNTEAFF	TGTGCCAGCAGCCAAGGAACAGTGGTTCGGAACACTGAAGCTTTCTTT
TRBD2	TRBV11-2	16	TRBJ2-5	-	CASSPSPGGTQETQYF	TGTGCCAGCAGCCCCTCCCCGGGGGGGACACAAGAGACCCAGTACTTC
-	TRBV28	12	TRBJ2-7	few	CAIKSWAGEQYF	TGTGCCATCAAATCGTGGGCGGGTGAGCAGTACTTC
-	TRBV6-2/TRBV6-3	15	TRBJ1-3	-	CASSYSRSSGNTIYF	TGTGCCAGCAGTTACTCGAGGAGCTCTGGAAACACCATATATTTT
TRBD1	TRBV5-4	16	TRBJ2-2	once	CASSLMRGQYTGELFF	TGTGCCAGCAGCTTGATGAGGGGGCAATACACCGGGGAGCTGTTTTTT
-	TRBV19	14	TRBJ1-4	-	CASNSGATNEKLFF	TGTGCCAGTAATTCGGGTGCAACTAATGAAAAACTGTTTTTT
-	TRBV9	16	TRBJ1-5	-	CASSDGRGGSNQPQHF	TGTGCCAGCAGCGACGGACGCGGGGGGAGCAATCAGCCCCAGCATTTT
TRBD1	TRBV7-2	14	TRBJ1-4	-	CASSLYRGNEKLFF	TGTGCCAGCAGCTTATACAGGGGCAATGAAAAACTGTTTTTT
-	TRBV27	12	TRBJ2-2	few	CASSSPHRELFF	TGTGCCAGCAGTTCCCCACACCGGGAGCTGTTTTTT
-	TRBV27	12	TRBJ2-2	-	CASSFYSGELFF	TGTGCCAGCAGTTTTTATTCCGGGGAGCTGTTTTTT
-	TRBV7-2	14	TRBJ2-2	-	CASSLLRSTGELFF	TGTGCCAGCAGCTTATTGCGTAGCACCGGGGAGCTGTTTTTT
-	TRBV5-1	15	TRBJ2-2	-	CASSLAGSDTGELFF	TGCGCCAGCAGCCTGGCGGGATCGGACACCGGGGAGCTGTTTTTT
-	TRBV21-1	15	TRBJ1-1	-	CASSKRGAGYTEAFF	TGTGCCAGCAGCAAACGGGGGGCGGGGTACACTGAAGCTTTCTTT
TRBD1	TRBV7-9	14	TRBJ2-7	-	CASSSGQILYEQYF	TGTGCCAGCAGCTCGGGACAGATCCTCTACGAGCAGTACTTC
TRBD1	TRBV7-2	14	TRBJ2-7	-	CASSSQGATGEQYF	TGTGCCAGCAGCTCGCAGGGGGCGACGGGCGAGCAGTACTTC
TRBD1	TRBV2	15	TRBJ2-3	-	CASSGGTASTDTQYF	TGTGCCAGCAGTGGTGGGACAGCTAGCACAGATACGCAGTATTTT
TRBD1	TRBV7-2	13	TRBJ1-4	-	CASSLGRGQGPFF	TGTGCCAGCAGCTTAGGGAGAGGACAGGGCCCGTTTTTT
-	TRBV2	13	TRBJ2-5	-	CASSGGLQETQYF	TGTGCCAGCAGTGGGGGGCTACAAGAGACCCAGTACTTC
-	TRBV3-1/TRBV3-2	13	TRBJ1-2	-	CASSLQGFGGYTF	TGTGCCAGCAGCCTACAGGGATTTGGAGGCTACACCTTC
-	TRBV5-1	13	TRBJ2-7	-	CASSFTGIYEQYF	TGCGCCAGCAGCTTTACAGGGATATACGAGCAGTACTTC
TRBD2	TRBV18	15	TRBJ2-3	once	CASSPTGGVRDTQYF	TGTGCCAGCTCACCTACCGGGGGGGTCAGGGATACGCAGTATTTT
-	TRBV19	14	TRBJ2-7	-	CASSIGGSSYEQYF	TGTGCCAGTAGTATAGGAGGGAGCTCCTACGAGCAGTACTTC
TRBD1	TRBV5-1	14	TRBJ2-3	-	CASSSQGARDTQYF	TGCGCCAGCAGCTCTCAGGGGGCGCGGGATACGCAGTATTTT
TRBD2	TRBV11-2	15	TRBJ2-5	few	CASSLSRGREETQYF	TGTGCCAGCAGCTTATCCCGCGGGAGGGAAGAGACCCAGTACTTC
TRBD1	TRBV19	15	TRBJ1-6	-	CASSARQGWDSPLHF	TGTGCCAGTAGTGCCAGACAGGGATGGGATTCACCCCTCCACTTT